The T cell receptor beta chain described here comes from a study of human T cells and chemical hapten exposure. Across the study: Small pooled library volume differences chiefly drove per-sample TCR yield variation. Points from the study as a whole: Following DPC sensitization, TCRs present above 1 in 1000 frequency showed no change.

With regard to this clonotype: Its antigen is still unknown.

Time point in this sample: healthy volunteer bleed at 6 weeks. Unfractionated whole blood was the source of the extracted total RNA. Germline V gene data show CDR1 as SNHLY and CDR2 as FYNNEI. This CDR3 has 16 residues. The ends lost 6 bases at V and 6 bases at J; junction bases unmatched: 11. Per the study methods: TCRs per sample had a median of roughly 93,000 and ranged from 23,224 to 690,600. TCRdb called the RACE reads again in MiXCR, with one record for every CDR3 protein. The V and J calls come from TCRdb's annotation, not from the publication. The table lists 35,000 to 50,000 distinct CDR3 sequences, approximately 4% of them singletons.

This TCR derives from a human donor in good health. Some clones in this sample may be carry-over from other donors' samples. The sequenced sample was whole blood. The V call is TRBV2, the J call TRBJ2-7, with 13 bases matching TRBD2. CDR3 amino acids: CASSWGTSGILSEQYF. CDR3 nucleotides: TGTGCCAGCAGCTGGGGGACTAGCGGGATATTGTCCGAGCAGTACTTC. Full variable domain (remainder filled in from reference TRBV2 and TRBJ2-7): EPEVTQTPSHQVTQMGQEVILRCVPISNHLYFYWYRQILGQKVEFLVSFYNNEISEKSEIFDDQFSVERPDGSNFTLKIRSTKLEDSAMYFCASSWGTSGILSEQYFGPGTRLTVT.